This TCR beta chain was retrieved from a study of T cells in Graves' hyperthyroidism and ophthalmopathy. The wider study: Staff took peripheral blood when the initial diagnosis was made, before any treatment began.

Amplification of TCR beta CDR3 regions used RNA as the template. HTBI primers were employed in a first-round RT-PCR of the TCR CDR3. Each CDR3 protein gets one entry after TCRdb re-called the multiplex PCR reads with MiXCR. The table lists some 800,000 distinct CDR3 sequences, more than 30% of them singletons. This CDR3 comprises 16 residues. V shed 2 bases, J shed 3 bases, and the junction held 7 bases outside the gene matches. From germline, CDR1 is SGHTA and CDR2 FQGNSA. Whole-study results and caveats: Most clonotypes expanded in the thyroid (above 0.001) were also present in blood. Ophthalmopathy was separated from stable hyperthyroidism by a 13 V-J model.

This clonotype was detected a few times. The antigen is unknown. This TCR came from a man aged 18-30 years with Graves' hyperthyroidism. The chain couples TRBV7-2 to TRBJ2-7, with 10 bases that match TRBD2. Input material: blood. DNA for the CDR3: TGTGCCAGCAGCTTAACCCCGGCTAGCGGGAGCTACGAGCAGTACTTC. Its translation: CASSLTPASGSYEQYF.